Below, 17 T cell receptor beta chains from the same sample are listed, as sequenced in a study of T cell repertoires in cytomegalovirus infection. TCRdb analysed the reads with MiXCR anew, one entry per CDR3 protein. The repertoire holds approximately 770,000 distinct CDR3 sequences, with approximately 32% as singletons. No antigen has been identified for these receptors. The starting material was cultured CD8+ T cells from PBMCs, obtained from culture after CMV antigen stimulation. The receptors were gathered from a human donor in good health (CMV status not recorded). Some clones in this sample may be carry-over from other donors' samples.

A note on this clonotype: A clone one base away is much larger, so this may be a read error. The chain recombines TRBV12-3 or TRBV12-4 with TRBJ1-1, with a possible D match to TRBD1 (6 bases). CDR3 size: 13 residues. Trimming stripped 8 bases from V and 6 bases from J, with 16 bases between. The CDR3 here is CASWDKGPAEAFF. CDR3 bases: TGTGCCAGCTGGGACAAGGGGCCGGCTGAAGCTTTCTTT.

The V gene is TRBV14, the J gene TRBJ1-2; no firm D call. Per germline, CDR1 SGHDN and CDR2 FVKESK. The ends were cut back, 0 bases at V and 2 bases at J, with 16 bases in the middle. The CDR3 is made up of 17 amino acids. The CDR3 reads CASSQDHHSSLNYGYTF. The CDR3, as DNA: TGTGCCAGCAGCCAAGATCACCACTCCAGTTTAAACTATGGCTACACCTTC.

J is TRBJ2-4 and V is TRBV6-2 or TRBV6-3; D is possibly TRBD1 (7 bases). The CDR3 loop spans 15 amino acids. Germline V gene lookup returns CDR1 MNHEY and CDR2 SVGEGT. Between the trimmed V and J ends, which lost 5 bases and 1 base, there was a span of 12 bases. The CDR3 spells CASSPQGRAKNIQYF. CDR3 nucleotides: TGTGCCAGCAGTCCACAGGGGAGGGCCAAAAACATTCAGTACTTC.

This clonotype has just a few counts. This sequence joins TRBV4-3 and TRBJ1-1; D not resolved. Trimming stripped 5 bases from V and 1 base from J, with 14 bases between. Germline assignment: CDR1 LGHNA and CDR2 YSLEER. The CDR3 extends over 15 amino acids. The CDR3 spells CASSSLGSANTEAFF. The CDR3 DNA follows: TGCGCCAGCAGCTCTCTGGGTTCGGCGAACACTGAAGCTTTCTTT.

This chain joins TRBV27 and TRBJ2-3; 7 bases align to TRBD2. V trimming: 9 bases; J trimming: 5 bases; junction bases outside the gene matches: 2. CDR3 length equals 11 residues. Germline CDR1 reads MNHEY; CDR2 reads SMNVEV (reference sequence). The CDR3 sequence: CASWGGDTQYF. The CDR3 DNA reads TGTGCCAGTTGGGGGGGAGATACGCAGTATTTT.

The chain joins TRBV12-3 or TRBV12-4 to TRBJ2-3, with 12 nucleotides matching TRBD2. The CDR3 covers 18 residues. Trimming removed 6 bases from V and 3 bases from J; junction bases left unmatched: 13. The CDR3 DNA sequence: TGTGCCAGCAGCCCTCAAACTAGCGGGGGGCCTTTGACAGATACGCAGTATTTT. Protein product: CASSPQTSGGPLTDTQYF.

The chain combines TRBV6-1 with TRBJ2-7, with 7 bases identical to TRBD1. The length of the CDR3 is 13 residues. After removal of 5 bases from V and 3 bases from J, the junction contained 4 bases not matched to a gene. In germline, CDR1 is MNHNS, CDR2 SASEGT. CDR3 residues: CASSFTGDYEQYV. In DNA, the CDR3 is TGTGCCAGCAGTTTTACAGGGGACTACGAGCAGTACGTC.

Of note for this clonotype: This may be a read error, as it is one base from a much larger clone. V usage is TRBV7-6 and J usage is TRBJ2-3; unclear D gene. The J call is doubtful: the DNA matches TRBJ1-5 better. The CDR3 spans 14 residues. Germline V lookup: CDR1 SGHVS, CDR2 FNYEAQ. The CDR3 region has the DNA TGTGCCAGCAGCCCCTTGACGGCATCGGATACGCAGCATTTT. Its translation: CASSPLTASDTQHF.

V usage is TRBV9 and J usage is TRBJ1-1; unclear D gene. Germline CDR1 is SGDLS and CDR2 is YYNGEE. Between the trimmed V and J ends, which lost 3 bases and 9 bases, there was a span of 9 bases. The CDR3 loop spans 11 amino acids. CDR3 DNA sequence: TGTGCCAGCAGCGCTGGGGAGAAAGCTTTCTTT. Translation: CASSAGEKAFF.

This clonotype showed up just a few times. The chain joins TRBV4-1 to TRBJ2-2; 11 bases are shared with TRBD2. Germline trimming cut 4 bases from V and 0 bases from J; bases unmatched to any gene: 4. The CDR3 runs 17 residues. CDR1 MGHRA and CDR2 YSYEKL come from the germline V gene. CDR3 amino acids: CASSPSGGPSNTGELFF. Written as DNA, the CDR3 is TGCGCCAGCAGCCCTAGCGGGGGGCCCTCGAACACCGGGGAGCTGTTTTTT.

This clonotype was seen at least ten times. The chain employs TRBV27 and TRBJ1-1; D gene uncertain. Germline loops: CDR1 MNHEY, CDR2 SMNVEV (reference sequence). Trimming removed 4 bases at V and 1 base at J, with 7 bases between. This CDR3 has 13 residues. The DNA for the CDR3 is TGTGCCAGCAGTTGGGCAGGGAACACTGAAGCTTTCTTT. This codes for CASSWAGNTEAFF.

This clonotype was found a few times. The chain employs TRBV15 and TRBJ2-7; 9 bases are a match to TRBD1. Germline CDR1 and CDR2: LNHNV and YYDKDF (reference sequence). With 1 base clipped from V and 4 bases from J, the junction kept 14 bases outside the gene matches. The CDR3 is 18 residues long. The CDR3, as DNA: TGTGCCACCAGCAGAGCTAACCGGGACAGGGAACCAGGGTACGAGCAGTACTTC. Residues: CATSRANRDREPGYEQYF.

This clonotype was counted once. Germline and junction disagree at one end, which may indicate a read error. The chain joins TRBV7-2 to TRBJ2-2; perhaps TRBD2 as D (5 bases). The CDR3 has 16 residues. CDR1 is SGHTA and CDR2 is FQGNSA in the germline V gene. CDR3 region: CASSLARQVPTGELLF. The CDR3 DNA follows: TGTGCCAGCAGCTTAGCACGGCAGGTTCCCACCGGGGAGCTGCTTTTT.

The V call is TRBV20-1, the J call TRBJ1-5; the D gene is possibly TRBD1 (5 bases). This CDR3 contains 16 residues. Per germline, CDR1 DFQATT and CDR2 SNEGSKA (reference sequence). V was cut by 3 bases and J by 0 bases, with 15 bases left in between. The chain's CDR3 is CSASGGTAYSNQPQHF. The CDR3 DNA reads TGCAGTGCTAGTGGGGGAACAGCTTATAGCAATCAGCCCCAGCATTTT.

This clonotype was observed a handful of times. The chain uses TRBV6-1 and TRBJ2-3; D tentatively fits TRBD1 or TRBD2 (5 bases each). Deletions cut 6 bases from V and 3 bases from J, with 22 bases between. This CDR3 comprises 17 residues. Germline CDR1 MNHNS, CDR2 SASEGT. In nucleotides, the CDR3 is TGTGCCAGCAGAGAAAGGGTAATGGGGGAAGGAACAGATACGCAGTATTTT. It translates to CASRERVMGEGTDTQYF.

This clonotype was counted ten times or more. The CDR3 DNA reads as TGTGCCAGCAGTTACCATGACATGAACACTGAAGCTTTCTTT. This sequence encodes CASSYHDMNTEAFF. The chain employs TRBV6-5 and TRBJ1-1; D ambiguous. The germline V and J ends were trimmed by 2 bases and 0 bases, with 7 bases remaining between them. This CDR3 is 14 amino acids long. From germline, CDR1 is MNHEY and CDR2 SVGAGI.

J is TRBJ2-5 and V is TRBV12-3 or TRBV12-4; TRBD1 matches at 9 bases. The CDR3 totals 16 residues. Germline trimming cut 3 bases from V and 5 bases from J; bases unmatched to any gene: 10. The CDR3 bases are TGTGCCAGCAGTTTTTCGGACAGGGGAGATCAGGAGACCCAGTACTTC. Amino acids: CASSFSDRGDQETQYF.